The 5 T cell receptor beta chains below come from one sample, sequenced in a study of neurological immune-mediated disorders. Via MiXCR, TCRdb re-called the 5' RACE reads, giving one row per CDR3 protein. The profile shows under 11,000 distinct CDR3 sequences, 22% of them singletons. Sequencing was carried out using CD8+ T cells from blood. Receptor source: a woman aged 40 to 50 with multiple sclerosis.

By frequency in the sample, this clonotype is medium-sized. The chain is built from TRBV27 and TRBJ1-1; TRBD1 matches 10 bases. V shed 6 bases and J 6 bases; nucleotides not matched to a gene: 7. The CDR3 is made up of 14 amino acids. Germline V gene data show CDR1 as MNHEY and CDR2 as SMNVEV (reference sequence). As DNA, the CDR3 is TGTGCCAGCAGGGCGGGACAGGGGACTTCTGAAGCTTTCTTT. Translation gives CASRAGQGTSEAFF.

This clonotype was observed at least ten times. J is TRBJ2-3 and V is TRBV5-6; 9 bases align to TRBD1. Germline lookup yields CDR1 SGHDT and CDR2 YYEEEE. Trimming removed 0 bases from V and 6 bases from J; junction bases left unmatched: 14. The length of the CDR3 is 18 residues. For the CDR3, the DNA is TGTGCCAGCAGCTTGGCCGAGTACGGGACAGGGTTGTATGATACGCAGTATTTT. This codes for CASSLAEYGTGLYDTQYF.

This clonotype appeared many times. The gene calls are TRBV29-1 and TRBJ1-2, with D possibly TRBD1 on 5 matching bases. The CDR3 consists of 15 residues. Trimming pared 2 bases from V and 2 bases from J, leaving 15 bases between. The V gene's germline CDR1 is SQVTM and CDR2 ANQGSEA. CDR3: CSVELIRDSNYGYTF. The DNA for the CDR3 is TGCAGCGTTGAATTAATCAGGGACTCGAACTATGGCTACACCTTC. The whole variable domain, filled in from reference TRBV29-1 and TRBJ1-2, reads SAVISQKPSRDICQRGTSLTIQCQVDSQVTMMFWYRQQPGQSLTLIATANQGSEATYESGFVIDKFPISRPNLTFSTLTVSNMSPEDSSIYLCSVELIRDSNYGYTFGSGTRLTVV.

This clonotype was seen just once. CDR3: CASSLEAGGKEKLFF. As DNA, the CDR3 is TGCGCCAGCAGCTTGGAGGCAGGGGGTAAAGAAAAACTGTTTTTT. The V call is TRBV5-1, the J call TRBJ1-4, with 7 bases fitting TRBD1. This CDR3 has 15 amino acids. Unmatched junction bases numbered 7, after V lost 0 bases and J lost 8 bases. Germline V gene data show CDR1 as SGHRS and CDR2 as YFSETQ.

This clonotype has a count of ten or more. The chain uses TRBV27 and TRBJ2-3; D is possibly TRBD1 (6 bases). Germline assignment: CDR1 MNHEY and CDR2 SMNVEV (reference sequence). The CDR3 sequence is 15 residues long. The V end was cut by 6 bases, the J end by 6 bases, with 19 bases between. The DNA of the CDR3 is TGTGCCAGCAGCCCTTACAGGGAGAGTGACGATACGCAGTATTTT. Its translation: CASSPYRESDDTQYF.